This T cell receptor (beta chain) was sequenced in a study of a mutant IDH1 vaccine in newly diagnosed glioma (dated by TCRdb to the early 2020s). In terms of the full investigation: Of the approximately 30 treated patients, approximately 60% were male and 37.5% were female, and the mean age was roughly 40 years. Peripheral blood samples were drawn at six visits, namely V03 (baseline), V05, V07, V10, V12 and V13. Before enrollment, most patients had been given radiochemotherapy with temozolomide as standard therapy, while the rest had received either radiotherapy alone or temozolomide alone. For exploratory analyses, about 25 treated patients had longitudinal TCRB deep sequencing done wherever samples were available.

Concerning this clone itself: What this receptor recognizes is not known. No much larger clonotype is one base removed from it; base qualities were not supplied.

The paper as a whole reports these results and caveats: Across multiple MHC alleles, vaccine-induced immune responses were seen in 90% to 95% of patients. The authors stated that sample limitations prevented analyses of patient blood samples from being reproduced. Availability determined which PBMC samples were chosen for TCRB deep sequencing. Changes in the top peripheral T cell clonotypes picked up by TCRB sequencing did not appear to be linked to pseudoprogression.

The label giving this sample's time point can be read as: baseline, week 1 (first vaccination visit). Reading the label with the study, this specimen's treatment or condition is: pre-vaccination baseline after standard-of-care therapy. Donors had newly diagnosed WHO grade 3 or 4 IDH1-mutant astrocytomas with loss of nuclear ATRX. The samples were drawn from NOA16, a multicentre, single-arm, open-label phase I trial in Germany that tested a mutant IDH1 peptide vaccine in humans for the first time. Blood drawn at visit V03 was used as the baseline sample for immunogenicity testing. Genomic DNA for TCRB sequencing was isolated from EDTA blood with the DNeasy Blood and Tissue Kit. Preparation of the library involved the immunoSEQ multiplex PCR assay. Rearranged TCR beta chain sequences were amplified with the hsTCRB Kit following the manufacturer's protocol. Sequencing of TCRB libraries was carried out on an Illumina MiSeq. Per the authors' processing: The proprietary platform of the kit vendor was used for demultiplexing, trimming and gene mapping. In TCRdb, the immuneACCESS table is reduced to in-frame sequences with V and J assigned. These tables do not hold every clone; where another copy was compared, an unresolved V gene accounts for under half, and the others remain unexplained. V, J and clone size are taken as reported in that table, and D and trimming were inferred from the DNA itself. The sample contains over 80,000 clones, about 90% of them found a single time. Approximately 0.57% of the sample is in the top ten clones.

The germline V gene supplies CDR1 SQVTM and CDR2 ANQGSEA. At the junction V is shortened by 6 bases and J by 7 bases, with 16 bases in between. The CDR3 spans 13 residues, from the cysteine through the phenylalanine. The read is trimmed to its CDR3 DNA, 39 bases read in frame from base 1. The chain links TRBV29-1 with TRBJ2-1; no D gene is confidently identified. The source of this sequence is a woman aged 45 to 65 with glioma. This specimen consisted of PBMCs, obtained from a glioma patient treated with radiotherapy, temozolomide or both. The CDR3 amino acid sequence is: CSVQGGSWNEQFF. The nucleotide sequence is TGCAGCGTCCAAGGTGGTAGCTGGAATGAGCAGTTCTTC.